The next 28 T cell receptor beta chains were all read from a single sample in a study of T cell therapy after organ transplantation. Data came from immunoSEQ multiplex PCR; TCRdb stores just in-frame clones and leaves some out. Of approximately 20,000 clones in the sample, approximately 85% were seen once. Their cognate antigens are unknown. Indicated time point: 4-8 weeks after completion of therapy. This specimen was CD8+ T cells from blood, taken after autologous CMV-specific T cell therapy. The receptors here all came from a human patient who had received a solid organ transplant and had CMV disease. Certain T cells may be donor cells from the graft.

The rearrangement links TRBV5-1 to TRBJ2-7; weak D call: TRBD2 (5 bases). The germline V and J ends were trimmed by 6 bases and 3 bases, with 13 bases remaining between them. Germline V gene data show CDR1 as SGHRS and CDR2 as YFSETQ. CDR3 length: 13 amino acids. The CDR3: CASKEDGNYEQYF. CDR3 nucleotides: TGCGCCAGCAAGGAGGACGGCAACTACGAGCAGTACTTC.

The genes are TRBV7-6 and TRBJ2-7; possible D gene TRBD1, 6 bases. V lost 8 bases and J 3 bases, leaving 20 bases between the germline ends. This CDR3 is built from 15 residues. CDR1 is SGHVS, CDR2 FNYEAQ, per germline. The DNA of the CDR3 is TGTGCCAGCTCATCAGGGGAAGGTGTCGGCTACGAGCAGTACTTC. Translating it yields CASSSGEGVGYEQYF.

The CDR3 loop reads CASSFSQGAGNSPLHF. The CDR3 DNA sequence: TGTGCCAGCAGCTTTTCACAGGGGGCAGGTAATTCACCCCTCCACTTT. This chain connects TRBV7-9 to TRBJ1-6, with 9 bases aligning to TRBD1. This CDR3 contains 16 residues. CDR1 and CDR2 (germline): SEHNR, FQNEAQ (reference sequence). Trimming removed 3 bases from V and 6 bases from J; junction bases left unmatched: 6.

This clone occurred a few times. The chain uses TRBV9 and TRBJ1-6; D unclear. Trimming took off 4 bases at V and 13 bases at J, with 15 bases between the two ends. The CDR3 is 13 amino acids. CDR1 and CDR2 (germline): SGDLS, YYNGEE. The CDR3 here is CASSPGPVGPLHF. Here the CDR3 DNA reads TGTGCCAGCAGCCCCGGACCGGTGGGTCCCCTCCACTTT. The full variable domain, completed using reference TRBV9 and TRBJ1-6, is DSGVTQTPKHLITATGQRVTLRCSPRSGDLSVYWYQQSLDQGLQFLIQYYNGEERAKGNILERFSAQQFPDLHSELNLSSLELGDSALYFCASSPGPVGPLHFGNGTRLTVT.

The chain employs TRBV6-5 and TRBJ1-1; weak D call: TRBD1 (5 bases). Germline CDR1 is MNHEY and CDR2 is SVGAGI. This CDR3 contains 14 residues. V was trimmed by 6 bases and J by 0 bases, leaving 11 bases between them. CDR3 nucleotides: TGTGCCAGCAGGGCAGAGGGGATGAACACTGAAGCTTTCTTT. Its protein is CASRAEGMNTEAFF.

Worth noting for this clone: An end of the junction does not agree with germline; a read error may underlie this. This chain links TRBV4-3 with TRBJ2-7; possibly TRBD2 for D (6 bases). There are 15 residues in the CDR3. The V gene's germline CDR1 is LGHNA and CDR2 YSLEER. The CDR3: CASSQEGGISNEQYF. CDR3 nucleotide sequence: TGCGCCAGCAGCCAAGAGGGGGGAATCTCCAACGAGCAGTACTTC.

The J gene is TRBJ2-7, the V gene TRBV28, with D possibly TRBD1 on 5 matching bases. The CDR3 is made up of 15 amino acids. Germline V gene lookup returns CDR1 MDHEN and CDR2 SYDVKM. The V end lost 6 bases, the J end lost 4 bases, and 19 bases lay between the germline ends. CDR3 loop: CASSELPSGSYEQYF. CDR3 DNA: TGTGCCAGCAGCGAGCTTCCGTCAGGGTCTTACGAGCAGTACTTC.

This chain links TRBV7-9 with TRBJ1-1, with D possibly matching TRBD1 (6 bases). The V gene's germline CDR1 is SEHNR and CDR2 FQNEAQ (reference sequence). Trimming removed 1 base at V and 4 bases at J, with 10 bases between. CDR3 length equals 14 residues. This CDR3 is CASSLVNRATEAFF. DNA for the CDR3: TGTGCCAGCAGCTTAGTAAACAGGGCCACTGAAGCTTTCTTT. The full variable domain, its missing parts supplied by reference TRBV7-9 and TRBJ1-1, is DTGVSQNPRHKITKRGQNVTFRCDPISEHNRLYWYRQTLGQGPEFLTYFQNEAQLEKSRLLSDRFSAERPKGSFSTLEIQRTEQGDSAMYLCASSLVNRATEAFFGQGTRLTVV.

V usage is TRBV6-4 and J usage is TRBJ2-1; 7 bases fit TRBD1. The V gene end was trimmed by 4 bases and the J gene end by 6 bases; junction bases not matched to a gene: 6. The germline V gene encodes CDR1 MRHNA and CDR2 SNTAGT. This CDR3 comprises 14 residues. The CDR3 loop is CASSGGSGGNEQFF. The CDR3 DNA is TGTGCCAGCAGTGGGGGATCAGGGGGCAATGAGCAGTTCTTC.

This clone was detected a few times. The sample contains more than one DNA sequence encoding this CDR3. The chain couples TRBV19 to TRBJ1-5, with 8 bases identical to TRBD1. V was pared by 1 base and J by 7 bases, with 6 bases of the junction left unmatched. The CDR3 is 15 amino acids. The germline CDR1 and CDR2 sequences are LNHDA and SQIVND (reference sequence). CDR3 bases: TGTGCCAGTAGTATAGGGTACAGGGGGAACCAGCCCCAGCATTTT. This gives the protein CASSIGYRGNQPQHF.

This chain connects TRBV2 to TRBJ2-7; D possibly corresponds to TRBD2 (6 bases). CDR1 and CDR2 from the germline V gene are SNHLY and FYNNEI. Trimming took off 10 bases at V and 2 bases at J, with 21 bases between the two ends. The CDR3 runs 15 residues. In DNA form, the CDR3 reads TGTGCCACCCGCATTGGGGCGGGGCCTCCCTACGAGCAGTACTTC. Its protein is CATRIGAGPPYEQYF.

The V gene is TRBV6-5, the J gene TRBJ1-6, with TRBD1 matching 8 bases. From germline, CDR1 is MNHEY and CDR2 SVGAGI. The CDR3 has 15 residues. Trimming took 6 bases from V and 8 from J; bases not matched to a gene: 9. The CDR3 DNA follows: TGTGCCAGCAGCCCGGACAGGGTTTTGGATTCACCCCTCCACTTT. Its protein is CASSPDRVLDSPLHF.

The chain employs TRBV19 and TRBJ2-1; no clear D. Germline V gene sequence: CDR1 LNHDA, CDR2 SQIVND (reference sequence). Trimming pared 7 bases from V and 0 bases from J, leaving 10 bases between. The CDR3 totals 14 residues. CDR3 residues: CASKESSSYNEQFF. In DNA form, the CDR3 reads TGTGCCAGTAAGGAGTCGAGCTCCTACAATGAGCAGTTCTTC.

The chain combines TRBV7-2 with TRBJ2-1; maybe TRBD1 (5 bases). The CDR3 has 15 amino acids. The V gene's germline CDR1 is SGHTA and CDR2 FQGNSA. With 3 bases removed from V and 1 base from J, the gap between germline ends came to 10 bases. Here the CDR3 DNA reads TGTGCCAGCAGCTTGACAGACATGTCCTACAATGAGCAGTTCTTC. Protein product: CASSLTDMSYNEQFF.

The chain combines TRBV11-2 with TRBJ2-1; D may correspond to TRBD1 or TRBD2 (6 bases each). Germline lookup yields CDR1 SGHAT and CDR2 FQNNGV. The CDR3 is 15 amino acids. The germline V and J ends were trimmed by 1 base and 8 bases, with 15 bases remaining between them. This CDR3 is CASSLVGGTIDEQFF. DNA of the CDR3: TGTGCCAGCAGCTTAGTCGGCGGGACAATCGATGAGCAGTTCTTC.

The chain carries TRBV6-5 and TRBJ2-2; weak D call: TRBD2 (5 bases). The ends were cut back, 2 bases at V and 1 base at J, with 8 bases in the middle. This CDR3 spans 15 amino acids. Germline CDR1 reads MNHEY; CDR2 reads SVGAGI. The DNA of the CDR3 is TGTGCCAGCAGTTACGTACTAGGGAACACCGGGGAGCTGTTTTTT. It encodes CASSYVLGNTGELFF.

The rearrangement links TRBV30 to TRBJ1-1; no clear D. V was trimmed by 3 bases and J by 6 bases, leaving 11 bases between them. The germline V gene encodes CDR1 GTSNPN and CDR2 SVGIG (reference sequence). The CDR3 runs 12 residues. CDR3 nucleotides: TGTGCCTGGAGCGCGGACCGGGCTGAAGCTTTCTTT. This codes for CAWSADRAEAFF.

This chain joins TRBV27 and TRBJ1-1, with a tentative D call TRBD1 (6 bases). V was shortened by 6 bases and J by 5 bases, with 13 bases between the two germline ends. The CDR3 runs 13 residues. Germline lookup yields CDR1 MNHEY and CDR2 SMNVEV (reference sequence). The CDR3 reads CASRPTGRTEAFF. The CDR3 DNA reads TGTGCCAGCAGACCTACAGGGCGGACTGAAGCTTTCTTT.

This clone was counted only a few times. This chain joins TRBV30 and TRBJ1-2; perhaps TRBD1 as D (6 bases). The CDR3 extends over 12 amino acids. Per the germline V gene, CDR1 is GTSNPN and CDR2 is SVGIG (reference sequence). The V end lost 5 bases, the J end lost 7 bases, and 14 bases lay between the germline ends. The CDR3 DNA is TGTGCCTGGGCAGGGGCGGTCGGTGGCTACACCTTC. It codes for CAWAGAVGGYTF.

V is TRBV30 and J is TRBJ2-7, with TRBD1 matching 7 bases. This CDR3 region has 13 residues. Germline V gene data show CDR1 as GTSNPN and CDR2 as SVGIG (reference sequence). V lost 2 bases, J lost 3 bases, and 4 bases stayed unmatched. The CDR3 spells CAWSSGQVYEQYF. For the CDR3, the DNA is TGTGCCTGGAGTTCCGGACAGGTCTACGAGCAGTACTTC.

CDR3 sequence reads: CASSPKTGGGTGELFF. The CDR3 DNA reads TGTGCCAGCAGCCCCAAAACAGGGGGAGGCACCGGGGAGCTGTTTTTT. This chain connects TRBV11-3 to TRBJ2-2; the match to TRBD1 covers 8 bases. V gave up 5 bases and J gave up 4 bases; unmatched junction bases: 9. The length of the CDR3 is 16 residues. Germline V lookup: CDR1 SGHNT, CDR2 YENEEA.

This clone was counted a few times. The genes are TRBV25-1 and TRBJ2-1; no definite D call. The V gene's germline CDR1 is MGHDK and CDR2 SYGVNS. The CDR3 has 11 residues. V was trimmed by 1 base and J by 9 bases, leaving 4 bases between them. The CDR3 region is CASSESLEQFF. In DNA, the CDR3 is TGTGCCAGCAGTGAATCGCTTGAGCAGTTCTTC.

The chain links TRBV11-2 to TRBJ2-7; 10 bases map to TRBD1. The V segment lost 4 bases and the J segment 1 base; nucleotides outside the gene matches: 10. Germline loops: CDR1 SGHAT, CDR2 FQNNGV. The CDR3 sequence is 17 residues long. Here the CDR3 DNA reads TGTGCCAGCAGCTCTAGACGGACAGGGGGGATATCCTACGAGCAGTACTTC. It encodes CASSSRRTGGISYEQYF. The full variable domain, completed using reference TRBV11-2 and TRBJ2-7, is EAGVAQSPRYKIIEKRQSVAFWCNPISGHATLYWYQQILGQGPKLLIQFQNNGVVDDSQLPKDRFSAERLKGVDSTLKIQPAKLEDSAVYLCASSSRRTGGISYEQYFGPGTRLTVT.

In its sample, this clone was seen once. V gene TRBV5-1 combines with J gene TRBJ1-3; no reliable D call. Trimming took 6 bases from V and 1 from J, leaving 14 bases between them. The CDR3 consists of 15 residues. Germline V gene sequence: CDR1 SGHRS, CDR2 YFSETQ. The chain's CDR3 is CASTGRLRSGNTIYF. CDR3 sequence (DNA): TGCGCCAGCACCGGAAGGCTGAGGTCTGGAAACACCATATATTTT.

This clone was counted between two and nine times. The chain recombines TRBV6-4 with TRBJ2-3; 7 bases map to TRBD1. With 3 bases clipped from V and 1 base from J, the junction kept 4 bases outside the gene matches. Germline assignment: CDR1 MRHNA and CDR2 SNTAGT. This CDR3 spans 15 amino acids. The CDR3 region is CASSEGTGGTDTQYF. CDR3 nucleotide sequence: TGTGCCAGCAGTGAGGGTACAGGGGGCACAGATACGCAGTATTTT.

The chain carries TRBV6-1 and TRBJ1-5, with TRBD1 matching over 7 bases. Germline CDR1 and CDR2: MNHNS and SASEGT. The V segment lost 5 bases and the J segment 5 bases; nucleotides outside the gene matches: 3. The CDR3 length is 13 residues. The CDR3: CASSPTGYQPQHF. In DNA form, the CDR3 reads TGTGCCAGCAGTCCGACAGGGTATCAGCCCCAGCATTTT.

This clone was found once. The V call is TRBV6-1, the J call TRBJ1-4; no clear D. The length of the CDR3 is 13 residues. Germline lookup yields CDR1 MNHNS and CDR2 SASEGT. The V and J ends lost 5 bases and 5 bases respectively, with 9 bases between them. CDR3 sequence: CASSFRLNEKLFF. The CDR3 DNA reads TGTGCCAGCAGTTTCCGCCTGAATGAAAAACTGTTTTTT.

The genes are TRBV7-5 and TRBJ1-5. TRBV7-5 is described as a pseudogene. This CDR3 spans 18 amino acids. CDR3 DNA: TGTGCCAGAAGCTCCTTACAGGGACTCTCTTATAGCAATCAGCCCCAGCATTTT. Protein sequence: CARSSLQGLSYSNQPQHF.